Listed below are T cell receptor beta chains from one sample, sequenced in a study of T cells in localized non-small cell lung cancer. Assay used: immunoSEQ multiplex PCR; TCRdb lists only in-frame clones, some missing. There are some 850 clones in the sample; approximately 25% occur only once, and more than 20% lies in the top ten. Here the sequenced sample was normal lung tissue next to the tumor, taken before any cancer treatment. These receptors all come from a man aged 40 to 69 with stage I squamous cell lung carcinoma. The CDR3 runs from the conserved cysteine through the conserved F or W. The order of the fields is D gene, J gene, V gene, clone size, CDR3 protein, CDR3 DNA. A D gene is named only where the DNA matches it firmly. Size is stated for part of the rows, as once, few or many counts, or as a class when the clone is expanded.

>-|TRBJ2-7|TRBV23-1|large
CASSLHDPLREQYF
TGCGCCAGCAGTCTCCATGACCCTCTACGGGAGCAGTACTTC
>-|TRBJ2-1|TRBV5-1|-
CASGTNRGGNEQFF
TGCGCCAGCGGAACTAACAGGGGGGGCAATGAGCAGTTCTTC
>TRBD1|TRBJ1-1|TRBV6-8|few
CASSSGTGLLNTEAFF
TGTGCCAGCAGCTCCGGGACAGGGCTACTGAACACTGAAGCTTTCTTT
>-|TRBJ1-1|TRBV19|-
CASSIAGKGKFTEAFF
TGTGCCAGTAGTATTGCGGGGAAGGGAAAGTTCACTGAAGCTTTCTTT
>-|TRBJ2-7|TRBV6-8|few
CASSYSGPSEQYF
TGTGCCAGCAGTTACTCGGGGCCGAGCGAGCAGTACTTC
>TRBD1|TRBJ1-3|TRBV19|-
CASSANGTGGSGNTIYF
TGTGCCAGTAGTGCCAATGGGACAGGGGGCTCTGGAAACACCATATATTTT
>TRBD1|TRBJ1-5|TRBV28|-
CASSLQGASNQPQHF
TGTGCCAGCAGTCTACAGGGGGCTAGCAATCAGCCCCAGCATTTT
>-|TRBJ1-2|TRBV6-8|few
CASSYSKDGRGRGYTF
TGTGCCAGCAGTTACTCGAAGGATGGCCGGGGCAGGGGCTACACCTTC
>-|TRBJ2-1|TRBV19|-
CASSISERVWAEQFF
TGTGCCAGTAGTATCTCCGAGCGGGTATGGGCTGAGCAGTTCTTC
>-|TRBJ1-2|TRBV6-8|few
CASSPTGQYHYGYTF
TGTGCCAGCAGTCCGACAGGACAGTACCACTATGGCTACACCTTC
>TRBD2|TRBJ2-2|TRBV19|-
CASSQRTSAGTGELFF
TGTGCCAGTAGTCAAAGGACTAGCGCGGGCACCGGGGAGCTGTTTTTT
>-|TRBJ1-2|TRBV1|large
CASSQVLSGGDYGYTF
TGCGCCAGCAGCCAAGTTCTCTCGGGGGGCGATTATGGCTACACCTTC
>TRBD1|TRBJ1-2|TRBV4-1|few
CASSHPRTGTPYGYTF
TGCGCCAGCAGCCACCCCCGGACAGGAACCCCCTATGGCTACACCTTC
>-|TRBJ1-6|TRBV14|-
CASSQEPRNSPLHF
TGTGCCAGCAGCCAAGAGCCACGAAATTCACCCCTCCACTTT
>-|TRBJ2-2|TRBV11-3|-
CASSLSKGPTGELFF
TGTGCCAGCAGCCTGTCGAAAGGTCCAACCGGGGAGCTGTTTTTT
>-|TRBJ1-1|TRBV9|few
CASSVPLSGANTEAFF
TGTGCCAGCAGCGTCCCCCTCTCGGGAGCTAACACTGAAGCTTTCTTT
>-|TRBJ2-7|TRBV11-3|-
CASSPSFSKHYEQYF
TGTGCCAGCAGCCCTAGTTTCAGTAAACATTACGAGCAGTACTTC
>-|TRBJ1-4|TRBV29-1|-
CSAYRPNDEKLFF
TGCAGCGCGTACCGACCCAACGATGAAAAACTGTTTTTT
>-|TRBJ2-6|TRBV10-3|few
CAITGQLSGANVLTF
TGTGCCATCACCGGACAGCTTTCTGGGGCCAACGTCCTGACTTTC
>-|TRBJ1-1|TRBV6-8|few
CASSSGPGAEAFF
TGTGCCAGCAGTTCAGGTCCGGGGGCCGAAGCTTTCTTT
>-|TRBJ1-1|TRBV29-1|once
CSVEKGNRNTEAFF
TGCAGCGTTGAGAAAGGTAATAGGAACACTGAAGCTTTCTTT
>-|TRBJ1-6|TRBV11-3|-
CASSPVEGDSPLHF
TGTGCCAGCAGCCCTGTGGAGGGAGATTCACCCCTCCACTTT
>TRBD1|TRBJ1-1|TRBV18|-
CASSLRDRNTEAFF
TGTGCCAGCTCACTCAGGGACAGGAACACTGAAGCTTTCTTT
>-|TRBJ1-3|TRBV28|few
CASSSNTLGVGNTIYF
TGTGCCAGCAGTTCTAACACGCTCGGGGTTGGAAACACCATATATTTT
>TRBD1|TRBJ1-1|TRBV28|few
CASRPQGTNTEAFF
TGTGCCAGCAGGCCACAGGGGACGAACACTGAAGCTTTCTTT
>TRBD2|TRBJ2-1|TRBV11-3|medium-sized
CASSFTGTRHEQFF
TGTGCCAGCAGTTTTACCGGGACTAGGCATGAGCAGTTCTTC
>-|TRBJ1-4|TRBV11-3|-
CASSKNRVGGAEKLFF
TGTGCCAGCAGCAAAAATAGGGTGGGGGGTGCTGAAAAACTGTTTTTT
>-|TRBJ2-1|TRBV9|-
CASSSEGGRYNEQFF
TGTGCCAGCAGCTCGGAGGGCGGACGCTACAATGAGCAGTTCTTC
>-|TRBJ2-1|TRBV6-7|-
CASSSGTKQFF
TGTGCCAGCAGTTCCGGGACAAAGCAGTTCTTC
>TRBD1|TRBJ2-7|TRBV29-1|-
CSAESPGQGLSEQYF
TGCAGCGCAGAATCCCCGGGACAGGGTCTCAGCGAGCAGTACTTC
>TRBD2|TRBJ2-1|TRBV19|-
CASSIGLAGYNEQFF
TGTGCCAGTAGTATTGGACTAGCGGGGTACAATGAGCAGTTCTTC
>-|TRBJ1-2|TRBV11-3|large
CASSLGRMGGYGYTF
TGTGCCAGCAGCTTAGGGCGTATGGGGGGCTATGGCTACACCTTC
>TRBD2|TRBJ2-1|TRBV28|-
CASSFGGDNEQFF
TGTGCCAGCAGTTTCGGGGGGGACAATGAGCAGTTCTTC
>-|TRBJ1-4|TRBV23-1|medium-sized
CASQRTPNEKLFF
TGCGCCAGTCAGCGGACACCTAATGAAAAACTGTTTTTT
>-|TRBJ1-2|TRBV6-8|-
CASTRGPANYGYTF
TGTGCCAGCACACGGGGGCCCGCTAACTATGGCTACACCTTC
>-|TRBJ2-5|TRBV6-8|few
CASRSTGLETQYF
TGTGCCAGCCGTTCTACGGGGCTGGAGACCCAGTACTTC
>-|TRBJ1-2|TRBV6-8|large
CASSAEGRGGGYTF
TGTGCCAGCAGTGCAGAAGGACGGGGGGGCGGCTACACCTTC
>-|TRBJ1-2|TRBV10-3|-
CASLHPVAGSKDGYTF
TGTGCCAGCCTCCATCCTGTTGCGGGATCTAAGGATGGCTACACCTTC
>TRBD1|TRBJ2-1|TRBV11-3|medium-sized
CASRAAGGSNEQFF
TGTGCCAGCAGGGCGGCAGGGGGCTCCAATGAGCAGTTCTTC
>-|TRBJ2-7|TRBV11-3|few
CASSTTGGQYEQYF
TGTGCCAGCAGCACCACTGGGGGGCAGTACGAGCAGTACTTC
>-|TRBJ1-5|TRBV19|few
CASSINGWEDFQPQHF
TGTGCCAGTAGTATAAATGGTTGGGAGGATTTTCAGCCCCAGCATTTT
>-|TRBJ2-3|TRBV29-1|-
CSVDSGDSDTQYF
TGCAGCGTTGATTCCGGGGACTCAGATACGCAGTATTTT
>-|TRBJ1-5|TRBV19|-
CASSIDVGPQHF
TGTGCCAGTAGTATCGACGTTGGGCCCCAGCATTTT
>-|TRBJ2-5|TRBV9|-
CASSLGGAQETQYF
TGTGCCAGCAGTCTTGGCGGGGCCCAAGAGACCCAGTACTTC
>-|TRBJ2-3|TRBV9|few
CASSDQGYTDTQYF
TGTGCCAGCAGTGACCAGGGGTATACAGATACGCAGTATTTT
>-|TRBJ1-2|TRBV9|-
CASSPDPNSPSYGYTF
TGTGCCAGCAGCCCAGACCCGAACAGCCCTTCCTATGGCTACACCTTC
>-|TRBJ2-7|TRBV11-3|few
CASSPGLSTGYEQYF
TGTGCCAGCAGCCCGGGGTTGTCTACGGGCTACGAGCAGTACTTC
>-|TRBJ2-6|TRBV9|few
CASSVLGAGANVLTF
TGTGCCAGCAGCGTCTTAGGAGCTGGGGCCAACGTCCTGACTTTC
>TRBD1|TRBJ1-2|TRBV11-3|few
CASSLTGVDYGYTF
TGTGCCAGCAGCTTGACAGGGGTCGACTATGGCTACACCTTC
>TRBD1|TRBJ1-6|TRBV11-3|medium-sized
CASSTRGLAGNSPLHF
TGTGCCAGCAGCACCAGGGGGCTGGCGGGAAACTCACCCCTCCACTTT
>TRBD1|TRBJ2-5|TRBV6-8|-
CASSYYRGQETQYF
TGTGCCAGCAGTTACTACAGGGGGCAAGAGACCCAGTACTTC
>-|TRBJ2-6|TRBV18|once
CASSPQGIRSGANVLTF
TGTGCCAGCTCACCACAGGGGATTCGTTCGGGGGCCAACGTCCTGACTTTC
>TRBD1|TRBJ1-1|TRBV14|few
CASSPRTGWDTEAFF
TGTGCCAGCAGCCCACGGACAGGATGGGACACTGAAGCTTTCTTT
>-|TRBJ1-5|TRBV19|-
CASSISDLPVQPQHF
TGTGCCAGTAGTATAAGTGACTTGCCGGTTCAGCCCCAGCATTTT
>TRBD1|TRBJ1-5|TRBV29-1|-
CSVVGQSNQPQHF
TGCAGCGTTGTGGGACAGTCTAATCAGCCCCAGCATTTT
>TRBD1|TRBJ1-6|TRBV12-5|few
CASTVGQTNSPLHF
TGTGCCAGCACCGTGGGACAGACGAATTCACCCCTCCACTTT
>TRBD1|TRBJ1-2|TRBV30|-
CAWSRDRPYGYTF
TGTGCCTGGAGTCGGGACAGGCCCTATGGCTACACCTTC
>TRBD1|TRBJ2-7|TRBV28|few
CASSSRDRGNEQYF
TGTGCCAGCAGTTCCCGGGACAGGGGCAACGAGCAGTACTTC